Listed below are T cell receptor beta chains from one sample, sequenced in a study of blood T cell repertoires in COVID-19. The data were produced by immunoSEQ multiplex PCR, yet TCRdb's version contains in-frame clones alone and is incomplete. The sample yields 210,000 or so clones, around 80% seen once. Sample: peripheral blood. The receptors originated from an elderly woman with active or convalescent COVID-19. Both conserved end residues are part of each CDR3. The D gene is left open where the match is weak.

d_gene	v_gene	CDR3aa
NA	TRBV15	CATQREFHHTDTQYF
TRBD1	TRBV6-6	CASIKGQGNQPQHF
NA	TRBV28	CASSFQGGSGNTIYF
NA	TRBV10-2	CASSEVRATDTQYF
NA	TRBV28	CASGGQTQETQYF
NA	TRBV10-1	CAAKLVRYGYTF
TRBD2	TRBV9	CASSDTPRTLLTSGVTDTQYF
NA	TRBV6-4	CARTHGASIHNEQFF
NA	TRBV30	CAWRTGGLYGYTF
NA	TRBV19	CASSKEGQDGYTF
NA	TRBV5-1	CASSLADTGELFF
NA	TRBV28	CASRVGARRDSPLHF
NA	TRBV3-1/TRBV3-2	CASSSGDMNQPQHF
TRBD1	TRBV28	CASSLSVGTGSSYEQYF
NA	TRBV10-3	CAISESQAAGYTF
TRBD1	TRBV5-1	CASSPGGDSYSNQPQHF
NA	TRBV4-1	CASTRRGLNTEAFF
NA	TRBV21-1	CASSKDTNTEAFF
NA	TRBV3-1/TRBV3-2	CASSHGGINQGGEQYF
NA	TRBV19	CASTLNNQGGKLFF
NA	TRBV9	CASSANRVTNEKLFF
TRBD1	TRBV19	CASGDRGDQPQHF
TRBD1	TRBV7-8	CASSKIDRGEKLFF
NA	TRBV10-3	CAISWDYQETQYF
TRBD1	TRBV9	CASSATYRTGGTSPLHF
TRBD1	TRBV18	CASSPIRGDGYTF
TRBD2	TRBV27	CASSLVQAGEETQYF
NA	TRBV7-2	CASSIELVDTQYF
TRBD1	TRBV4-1	CASSQGVARGQGQPQHF
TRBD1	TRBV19	CASSIVGRGGNQPQHF
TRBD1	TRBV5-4	CASSPRRDRAYNEQFF
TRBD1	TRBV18	CASSPSTGKGYGYTF
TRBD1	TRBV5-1	CASSLNRGYEQYF
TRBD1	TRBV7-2	CASSPTGTGMGEQYF
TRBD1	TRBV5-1	CASSPGGTGEYEQYF
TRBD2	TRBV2	CASSGTTPETQYF
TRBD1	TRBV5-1	CASSLGTGVYGYTF
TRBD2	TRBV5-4	CASSPPGTSGGGSTDTQYF
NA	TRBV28	CASSFTAIGNTIYF
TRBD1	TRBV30	CAWTPDRGTTNEKLFF
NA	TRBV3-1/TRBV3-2	CASSQGIGADTQYF
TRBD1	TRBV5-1	CASSYETGGEDTQYF
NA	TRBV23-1	CASSHEVVPDQPQHF
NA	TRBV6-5	CASSPRSGEDEQFF
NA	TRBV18	CASSLDRSGEPQHF
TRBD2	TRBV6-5	CASSYTSGGDEQFF
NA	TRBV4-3	CASSPFGMSYGYTF